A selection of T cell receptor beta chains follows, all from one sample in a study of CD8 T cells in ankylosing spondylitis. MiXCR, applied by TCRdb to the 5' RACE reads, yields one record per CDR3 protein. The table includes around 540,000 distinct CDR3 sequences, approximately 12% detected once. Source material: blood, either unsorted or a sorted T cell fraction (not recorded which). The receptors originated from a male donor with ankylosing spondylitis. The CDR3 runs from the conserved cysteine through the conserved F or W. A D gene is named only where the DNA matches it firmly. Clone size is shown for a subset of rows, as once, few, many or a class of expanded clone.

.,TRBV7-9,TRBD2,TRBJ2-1,TGTGCCAGCAGCTCCCCCGGGACTAGTGGAAATGAGCAGTTCTTC,CASSSPGTSGNEQFF
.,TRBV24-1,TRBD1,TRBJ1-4,TGTGCCACCAGTGATTCCACAGGGGTGGGAAATGAAAAACTGTTTTTT,CATSDSTGVGNEKLFF
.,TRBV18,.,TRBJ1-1,TGTGCCAGCCGAACCCCGGCGGTCACTGAAGCTTTCTTT,CASRTPAVTEAFF
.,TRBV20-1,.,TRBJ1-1,TGCAGTGCTGGCCCTCGGGGCACTGAAGCTTTCTTT,CSAGPRGTEAFF
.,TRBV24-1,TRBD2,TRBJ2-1,TGTGCCACCAGTGACCCCACTAGCGGGAGGACCTACAATGAGCAGTTCTTC,CATSDPTSGRTYNEQFF
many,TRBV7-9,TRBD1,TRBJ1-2,TGTGCCAGCAGCTTAAGGACAGGACCCTATGGCTACACCTTC,CASSLRTGPYGYTF
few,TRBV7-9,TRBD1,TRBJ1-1,TGTGCCAGCAGCCCTGAGGGACAGGCTGGGGGCACTGAAGCTTTCTTT,CASSPEGQAGGTEAFF
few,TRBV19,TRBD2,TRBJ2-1,TGTGCCAGTACCCCGGGAGGACTAGATTATGAGCAGTTCTTC,CASTPGGLDYEQFF
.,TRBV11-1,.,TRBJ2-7,TGTGCCAGCAGCTTAAGGCAGGGGGGCGACGAGCAGTACTTC,CASSLRQGGDEQYF
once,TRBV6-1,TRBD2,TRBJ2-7,TGTGCCAGCAGTGAAGCCATGGGGCTAGCGGAGTCCTACGAGCAGTACTTC,CASSEAMGLAESYEQYF
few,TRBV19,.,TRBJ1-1,TGTGCCAGTAGTATACCAGGGTTCTACACTGAAGCTTTCTTT,CASSIPGFYTEAFF
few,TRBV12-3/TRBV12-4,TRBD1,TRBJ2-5,TGTGCCAGCAGTTGGGGACAGATCAAAGAGACCCAGTACTTC,CASSWGQIKETQYF
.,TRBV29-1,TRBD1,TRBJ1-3,TGCAGCGTTACGGACAGGGCTGGAAACACCATATATTTT,CSVTDRAGNTIYF
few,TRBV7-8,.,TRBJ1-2,TGTGCCAGCAGCCTCCGACCGGACACGGACAATAACTATGGCTACACCTTC,CASSLRPDTDNNYGYTF
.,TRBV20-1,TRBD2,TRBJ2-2,TGCAGTGCTAGAGTCAGAACTAGCGGAAACACCGGGGAGCTGTTTTTT,CSARVRTSGNTGELFF
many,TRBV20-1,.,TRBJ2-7,TGCAGTGCTAGAGATCAAACCCAAGAAGGAATCTACGAGCAGTACTTC,CSARDQTQEGIYEQYF
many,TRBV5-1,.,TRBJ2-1,TGCGCCAGCAACCTAGGCGAGCCTTCCTACAATGAGCAGTTCTTC,CASNLGEPSYNEQFF
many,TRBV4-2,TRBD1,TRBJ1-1,TGTGCCAGCAGCCCCCAGGGGGAGACTGAAGCTTTCTTT,CASSPQGETEAFF
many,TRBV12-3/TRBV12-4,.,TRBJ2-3,TGTGCCAGCAGTTTAGGAATGGTAGATACGCAGTATTTT,CASSLGMVDTQYF
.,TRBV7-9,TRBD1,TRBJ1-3,TGTGCCAGCAGCACACGGACAGGATCGGGAAACACCATATATTTT,CASSTRTGSGNTIYF
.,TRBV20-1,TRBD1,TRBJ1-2,TGCAGTGCGCAGGGGGCGGGGGAACTTGGAGGCTACACCTTC,CSAQGAGELGGYTF
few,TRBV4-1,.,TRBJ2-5,TGCGCCAGCAGCCAAGTTCCGGGTCCGGCTGAGACCCAGTACTTC,CASSQVPGPAETQYF
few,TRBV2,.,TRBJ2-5,TGTGCCAGCAGGAGCTCTAGTGCGCAAGAGACCCAGTACTTC,CASRSSSAQETQYF